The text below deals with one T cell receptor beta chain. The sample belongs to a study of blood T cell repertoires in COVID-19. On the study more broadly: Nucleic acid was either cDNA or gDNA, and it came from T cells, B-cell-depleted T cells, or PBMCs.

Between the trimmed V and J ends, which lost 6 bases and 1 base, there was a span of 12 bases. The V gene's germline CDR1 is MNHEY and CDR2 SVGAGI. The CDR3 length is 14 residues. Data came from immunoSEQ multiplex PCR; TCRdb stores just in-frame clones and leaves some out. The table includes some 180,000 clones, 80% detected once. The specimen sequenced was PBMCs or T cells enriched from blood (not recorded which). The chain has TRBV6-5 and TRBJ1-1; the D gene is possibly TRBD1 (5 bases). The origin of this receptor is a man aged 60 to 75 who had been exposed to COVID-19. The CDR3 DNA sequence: TGTGCCAGCAGCTCTTGGGGGGGGAACACTGAAGCTTTCTTT. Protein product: CASSSWGGNTEAFF.